This TCR beta chain is from a study of control samples from healthy donors and cancer patients (TCRdb year 2020). The library was generated by the immunoSEQ multiplex PCR assay. TCRdb provides this immuneACCESS table in a form limited to in-frame rearrangements. Some clones are lacking; in checked studies, under half of them reflect an unresolved V gene, and why the rest are absent is not known. Present in this sample are about 40,000 clones, approximately 90% of which were seen just once. Jointly, the top ten make up roughly 3.5% of the sample. Concerning this clone: No cognate antigen has been identified for it. Base qualities are missing; no much larger clone stands one base away.

From cysteine to phenylalanine, the CDR3 is 17 amino acids long. The kept DNA is CDR3 alone, 51 bases in frame from the first base. V lost 4 bases and J lost 0 bases; the stretch between them is 15 bases long. The germline V gene specifies MDHEN as CDR1 and SYDVKM as CDR2. The sequencing sample was made of blood. This clonotype was obtained from a woman aged 45-65 years in good health. The V and J genes are TRBV28 and TRBJ1-4; TRBD1 might be the D gene, on 6 matching bases. The CDR3 region reads CASSSQTSGATNEKLFF. The base sequence is TGTGCCAGCAGTTCCCAAACATCAGGGGCAACTAATGAAAAACTGTTTTTT.